The 19 T cell receptor beta chains given below trace back to one sample, sequenced in a study of radiotherapy plus CTLA-4 blockade in lung cancer. Profiling relied on immunoSEQ multiplex PCR, and the TCRdb table lists in-frame clones only, not all of them. The sample holds some 35,000 clones, approximately 85% seen once. The specimen was peripheral blood, collected from a patient treated with radiotherapy plus ipilimumab. All receptors come from a human donor with non-small cell lung cancer who had stable disease on radiotherapy plus ipilimumab.

This chain connects TRBV5-1 to TRBJ2-7, with 11 bases aligning to TRBD1. The V and J ends lost 0 bases and 6 bases, in that order; junction bases with no gene match: 8. Per germline, CDR1 SGHRS and CDR2 YFSETQ. The CDR3 length is 16 residues. This CDR3 is CASSLDPGQGGGEQYF. DNA for the CDR3: TGCGCCAGCAGCTTGGATCCGGGACAGGGGGGCGGCGAGCAGTACTTC. Full variable domain (missing parts from reference TRBV5-1 and TRBJ2-7): KAGVTQTPRYLIKTRGQQVTLSCSPISGHRSVSWYQQTPGQGLQFLFEYFSETQRNKGNFPGRFSGRQFSNSRSEMNVSTLELGDSALYLCASSLDPGQGGGEQYFGPGTRLTVT.

The chain is built from TRBV15 and TRBJ2-7; tentatively, D is TRBD1 (6 bases). From germline, CDR1 is LNHNV and CDR2 YYDKDF (reference sequence). Trimming took off 1 base at V and 2 bases at J, with 12 bases between the two ends. This CDR3 spans 15 amino acids. CDR3 residues: CATSRGQQGTYEQYF. DNA of the CDR3: TGTGCCACCAGCAGAGGTCAACAGGGCACCTACGAGCAGTACTTC.

The chain is built from TRBV7-2 and TRBJ1-5; D is undetermined. V was shortened by 0 bases and J by 0 bases, with 3 bases between the two germline ends. Germline V gene lookup returns CDR1 SGHTA and CDR2 FQGNSA. There are 14 residues in the CDR3. For the CDR3, the DNA is TGTGCCAGCAGCTTAGCCAATAGCAATCAGCCCCAGCATTTT. It translates to CASSLANSNQPQHF.

This rearrangement joins TRBV5-4 to TRBJ2-4; D is perhaps TRBD2 (7 bases). The CDR3 has 17 amino acids. V was shortened by 0 bases and J by 1 base, with 14 bases between the two germline ends. Germline loops: CDR1 SGHNT, CDR2 YYREEE (reference sequence). The CDR3 sequence is CASSLEGGRGAKNIQYF. The CDR3 DNA follows: TGTGCCAGCAGCTTGGAAGGGGGGAGGGGGGCCAAAAACATTCAGTACTTC.

The chain employs TRBV28 and TRBJ2-6, with 12 bases that match TRBD1. The CDR3 runs to 17 residues. The V gene's germline CDR1 is MDHEN and CDR2 SYDVKM. Losses at the gene ends were 6 bases for V and 4 bases for J; bases not matched to a gene: 7. This CDR3 reads CASRPGQGARGANVLTF. The CDR3 DNA reads as TGTGCCAGCAGGCCGGGACAGGGGGCGCGGGGGGCCAACGTCCTGACTTTC. The full variable domain, rest sourced from reference TRBV28 and TRBJ2-6, is DVKVTQSSRYLVKRTGEKVFLECVQDMDHENMFWYRQDPGLGLRLIYFSYDVKMKEKGDIPEGYSVSREKKERFSLILESASTNQTSMYLCASRPGQGARGANVLTFGAGSRLTVL.

The chain has TRBV15 and TRBJ2-1, with 12 bases that match TRBD2. Trimming took 0 bases from V and 13 from J; bases not matched to a gene: 13. The CDR3 extends over 17 amino acids. Germline CDR1 reads LNHNV; CDR2 reads YYDKDF (reference sequence). The CDR3 reads CATSRDGVLAGGSHQFF. CDR3 DNA sequence: TGTGCCACCAGCAGAGATGGGGTACTAGCGGGAGGATCCCACCAGTTCTTC. Filled out from reference TRBV15 and TRBJ2-1, the complete variable domain reads DAMVIQNPRYQVTQFGKPVTLSCSQTLNHNVMYWYQQKSSQAPKLLFHYYDKDFNNEADTPDNFQSRRPNTSFCFLDIRSPGLGDTAMYLCATSRDGVLAGGSHQFFGPGTRLTVL.

J is TRBJ2-5 and V is TRBV9; 10 positions agree with TRBD2. V shed 3 bases, J shed 5 bases, and the junction held 13 bases outside the gene matches. In germline, CDR1 is SGDLS, CDR2 YYNGEE. This CDR3 comprises 17 residues. As DNA, the CDR3 is TGTGCCAGCAGCGGAGCCCTCCTAGCGGGAGTGGCCGAGACCCAGTACTTC. Amino acids: CASSGALLAGVAETQYF.

V is TRBV5-8 and J is TRBJ1-1; a possible D gene is TRBD1 (6 bases). The germline gives CDR1 SGHTS, CDR2 YDEGEE. The CDR3 runs to 12 residues. With 6 bases removed from V and 7 bases from J, the gap between germline ends came to 13 bases. CDR3 DNA: TGTGCCAGCAACCAGGGGCGCCTTGAAGCTTTCTTT. It specifies CASNQGRLEAFF.

This clone was detected a few times. This rearrangement joins TRBV10-3 to TRBJ2-7; 8 bases line up with TRBD2. The CDR3 covers 16 residues. CDR1 is ENHRY and CDR2 is SYGVKD in the germline V gene. The V and J ends lost 3 bases and 2 bases, in that order; junction bases with no gene match: 9. The CDR3 loop is CAISELSGTRAYEQYF. In DNA form, the CDR3 reads TGTGCCATCAGTGAACTTTCCGGGACTAGGGCCTACGAGCAGTACTTC.

The chain recombines TRBV10-2 with TRBJ2-7, with D unclear. There are 15 residues in the CDR3. Trimming shortened V by 8 bases and J by 3 bases, and 20 bases separated the two germline ends. Germline V CDR1 and CDR2: WSHSY, SAAADI. The CDR3 region has the DNA TGCGCCAGCTCATCCAGACTGCTACAACTCTACGAGCAGTACTTC. Its protein product is CASSSRLLQLYEQYF.

The chain employs TRBV6-5 and TRBJ2-3; 8 bases are shared with TRBD2. V lost 2 bases, J lost 3 bases, and 1 base stayed unmatched. The germline V gene has CDR1 MNHEY and CDR2 SVGAGI. The CDR3 has 14 residues. CDR3 loop: CASSYGTRTDTQYF. The CDR3 DNA follows: TGTGCCAGCAGTTACGGGACTAGGACAGATACGCAGTATTTT.

This clone was detected only a few times. This chain connects TRBV27 to TRBJ2-4; 8 positions match TRBD1. CDR3 length: 14 residues. In germline, CDR1 is MNHEY, CDR2 SMNVEV (reference sequence). The trim removed 3 bases at V and 6 bases at J, leaving 4 bases unmatched. The CDR3 DNA follows: TGTGCCAGCAGTTTGGACAGGGCTAGAAACATTCAGTACTTC. It yields the protein CASSLDRARNIQYF.

This clone was seen a single time. The chain uses TRBV7-2 and TRBJ1-5; no definite D call. V was pared by 4 bases and J by 9 bases, with 19 bases between. CDR1 is SGHTA, CDR2 FQGNSA, per germline. There are 15 residues in the CDR3. In nucleotides, the CDR3 is TGTGCCAGCAGCTCCTCGGCCCGGGTGGATCGGCCCCAGCATTTT. Protein product: CASSSSARVDRPQHF.

This clone was detected a few times. The chain combines TRBV14 with TRBJ1-6; D may be TRBD1 (6 bases). The CDR3 extends over 15 amino acids. CDR1 is SGHDN and CDR2 is FVKESK in the germline V gene. Trimming cost V 1 base and J 7 bases, with 11 bases left between them. The CDR3 DNA is TGTGCCAGCAGCCAAGGACAGGCGGTAAATTCACCCCTCCACTTT. Translating it yields CASSQGQAVNSPLHF.

This chain joins TRBV4-2 and TRBJ1-1; D unclear. V was shortened by 0 bases and J by 0 bases, with 5 bases between the two germline ends. Germline V gene lookup returns CDR1 LGHNA and CDR2 YNFKEQ. This CDR3 has 14 residues. CDR3 loop: CASSQDSLNTEAFF. CDR3 DNA: TGTGCCAGCAGCCAAGATAGCCTGAACACTGAAGCTTTCTTT.

The rearrangement joins TRBV5-8 to TRBJ1-5; TRBD1 might be the D (6 bases). The germline gives CDR1 SGHTS, CDR2 YDEGEE. The length of the CDR3 is 16 residues. Trimming took off 4 bases at V and 1 base at J, with 15 bases between the two ends. This CDR3 is CASSHRDLASNQPQHF. The CDR3 DNA reads as TGTGCCAGCAGCCACAGGGATTTGGCGAGCAATCAGCCCCAGCATTTT.

The chain is built from TRBV7-9 and TRBJ2-1; TRBD2 is a possible D gene (6 bases). The V end was cut by 2 bases, the J end by 5 bases, with 13 bases between. CDR1 SEHNR and CDR2 FQNEAQ come from the germline V gene (reference sequence). The length of the CDR3 is 15 residues. The CDR3 protein is CASSLYAGRDNEQFF. For the CDR3, the DNA is TGTGCCAGCAGCTTATACGCGGGGCGGGACAATGAGCAGTTCTTC.

Worth noting for this clone: Other DNA sequences within the sample encode an identical CDR3. The chain recombines TRBV4-2 with TRBJ2-5; 7 bases fit TRBD2. V trimming: 4 bases; J trimming: 2 bases; junction bases outside the gene matches: 7. This CDR3 region has 15 residues. Germline assignment: CDR1 LGHNA and CDR2 YNFKEQ. CDR3 in DNA: TGTGCCAGCAGCCGCACTAGCGTCGTTCAAGAGACCCAGTACTTC. Its translation: CASSRTSVVQETQYF.

The gene calls are TRBV5-1 and TRBJ2-7, with D possibly TRBD1 on 5 matching bases. The CDR3 length is 14 residues. Germline-derived CDR1 and CDR2 are SGHRS and YFSETQ. Trimming cost V 4 bases and J 1 base, with 12 bases left between them. The DNA of the CDR3 is TGCGCCAGCAGCGTTGACAGAGAATCCTACGAGCAGTACTTC. This sequence encodes CASSVDRESYEQYF.